This TCR beta chain emerged from a study of control samples from healthy donors and cancer patients (dated by TCRdb to 2020 to 2021). The protocol used for the library was the immunoSEQ multiplex PCR assay. TCRdb obtained this table from immuneACCESS and retained in-frame rearrangements with V and J assigned. These tables miss some clones; where compared with another copy, unresolved V genes account for less than half of the shortfall, and the remainder is unexplained. This sample lists approximately 98,000 clones; roughly four fifths were detected once. The ten most abundant clones make up approximately 7% of the sample. V and J lose 6 bases and 2 bases, and a span of 15 bases separates them. The CDR1 and CDR2 encoded by the germline V gene are SGHDT and YYEEEE. The CDR3 starts with the cysteine, ends with the phenylalanine, and has 15 residues. The entry retains the CDR3 DNA only, 45 bases that are in frame from base 1.

In regard to this clone: Its target antigen remains unknown. One base away there is no much larger clone; base qualities are not given.

Sequencing was carried out using blood. This TCR was recovered from a man between 18 and 35 years old in good health. The rearranged segments are TRBV5-6 and TRBJ1-5; no confident D gene assignment can be made. The CDR3 in this case is CASNVTGGGNQPQHF. The DNA sequence is TGTGCCAGCAACGTTACGGGCGGGGGCAATCAGCCCCAGCATTTT.